A selection of T cell receptor beta chains follows, all from one sample in a study of cytomegalovirus exposure and HLA in healthy donors. Sequencing used immunoSEQ multiplex PCR; TCRdb keeps in-frame clones, though not all of them. Of 160,000 or so clones listed, approximately 81% are singletons. The sequenced material came from PBMCs. The source of these receptors is a woman between 18 and 29 years old in good health and CMV-seronegative. Each CDR3 is given without its conserved first and last residue.

TRBV6-6,TRBJ2-5,ASTGSLGGRGETQY
TRBV5-6,TRBJ2-5,ASNWWAGAQETQY
TRBV7-6,TRBJ1-2,ASSPGQGNYGYT
TRBV7-2,TRBJ2-1,ASRLAGAHNEQF
TRBV6-5,TRBJ1-2,ASSPMGGRGYT
TRBV4-2,TRBJ2-1,ASSQELSGGVNEQF
TRBV6-5,TRBJ1-2,ASSYGRGYGYT
TRBV30,TRBJ2-7,AWSRAGGSEQY
TRBV18,TRBJ2-1,ASSPGEHEQF
TRBV29-1,TRBJ2-7,SVGGTGPLYEQY
TRBV27,TRBJ1-1,ASSPFRDTEAF
TRBV11-2,TRBJ2-5,ASSFKETQY
TRBV11-2,TRBJ2-2,ASSFDREVLAGELF
TRBV5-1,TRBJ2-7,ASSFGQLRGEQY
TRBV7-2,TRBJ2-7,ASSLEAMSSYEQY
TRBV7-3,TRBJ2-5,ASSLTGRQETQY
TRBV7-9,TRBJ1-1,ASSLVSQGTEAF